These T cell receptor beta chains were read from a single sample in a study of T cell changes during pregnancy in multiple sclerosis. Using immunoSEQ multiplex PCR, the repertoire was profiled, and TCRdb retains in-frame clones only, with some absent. The sample includes roughly 70,000 clones, approximately 91% of them seen just once. Here the sequenced sample was peripheral blood, taken in the first trimester of pregnancy. Source of these receptors: a female donor with multiple sclerosis, enrolled in a pregnancy study. CDR3s include the opening cysteine and the closing phenylalanine or tryptophan. The order of the fields is J gene, V gene, D gene, clone size, CDR3 protein, CDR3 DNA. A D gene is named only where the DNA matches it firmly. The size entry is marked missing in some rows and otherwise reads once, few, many or a size class.

TRBJ2-3	TRBV28	-	few	CASSLFPGDTQYF	TGTGCCAGCAGTTTATTTCCGGGAGATACGCAGTATTTT
TRBJ2-3	TRBV11-2	-	-	CASSRGGDIDTQYF	TGTGCCAGCAGCCGAGGCGGGGATATAGATACGCAGTATTTT
TRBJ2-3	TRBV2	TRBD1	-	CASSYRGPGTDTQYF	TGTGCCAGCAGTTACAGGGGGCCGGGCACAGATACGCAGTATTTT
TRBJ2-1	TRBV29-1	-	-	CSVGTTRDNEQFF	TGCAGTGTCGGGACAACAAGGGACAATGAGCAGTTCTTC
TRBJ2-1	TRBV5-1	-	-	CASSLDGSSNEQFF	TGCGCCAGCAGCTTGGATGGTAGCAGCAATGAGCAGTTCTTC
TRBJ1-3	TRBV28	-	-	CASSFYRPGNTIYF	TGTGCCAGCAGTTTTTACAGGCCTGGAAACACCATATATTTT
TRBJ2-1	TRBV7-7	-	-	CASSLDRDNEQFF	TGTGCCAGCAGCTTAGACAGAGACAATGAGCAGTTCTTC
TRBJ1-1	TRBV2	TRBD1	once	CASSLDRGKTEAFF	TGTGCCAGCAGTTTGGACAGGGGGAAGACTGAAGCTTTCTTT
TRBJ2-3	TRBV11-2	-	-	CASSLDPGQRGDTQYF	TGTGCCAGCAGCTTAGATCCCGGCCAGCGAGGAGATACGCAGTATTTT
TRBJ1-5	TRBV27	TRBD1	-	CASSLDRVGQPQHF	TGTGCCAGCAGCCTTGACAGGGTGGGTCAGCCCCAGCATTTT
TRBJ2-3	TRBV5-6	TRBD2	-	CASSRTSGADTQYF	TGTGCCAGCAGCAGGACTAGTGGGGCAGATACGCAGTATTTT
TRBJ1-1	TRBV19	-	-	CASSIRLNTEAFF	TGTGCCAGTAGTATAAGACTTAACACTGAAGCTTTCTTT